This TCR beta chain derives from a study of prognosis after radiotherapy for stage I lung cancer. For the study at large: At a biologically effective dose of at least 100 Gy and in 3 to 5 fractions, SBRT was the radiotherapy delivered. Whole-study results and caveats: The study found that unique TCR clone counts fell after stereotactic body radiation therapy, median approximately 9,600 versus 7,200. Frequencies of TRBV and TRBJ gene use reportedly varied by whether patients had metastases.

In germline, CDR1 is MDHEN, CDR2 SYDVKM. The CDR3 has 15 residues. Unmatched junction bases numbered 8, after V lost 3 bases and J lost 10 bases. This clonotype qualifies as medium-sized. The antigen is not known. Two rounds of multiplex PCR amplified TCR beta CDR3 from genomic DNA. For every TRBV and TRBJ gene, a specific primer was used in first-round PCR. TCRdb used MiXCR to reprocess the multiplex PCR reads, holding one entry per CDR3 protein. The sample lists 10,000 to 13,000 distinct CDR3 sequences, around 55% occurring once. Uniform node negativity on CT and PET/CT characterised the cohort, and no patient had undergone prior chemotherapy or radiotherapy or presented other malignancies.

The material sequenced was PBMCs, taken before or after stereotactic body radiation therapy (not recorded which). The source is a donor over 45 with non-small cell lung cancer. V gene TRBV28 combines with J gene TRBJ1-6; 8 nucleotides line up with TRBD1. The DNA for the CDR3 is TGTGCCAGCAGTTTCGGAAGGGACAGGAGCTCACCCCTCCACTTT. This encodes CASSFGRDRSSPLHF.